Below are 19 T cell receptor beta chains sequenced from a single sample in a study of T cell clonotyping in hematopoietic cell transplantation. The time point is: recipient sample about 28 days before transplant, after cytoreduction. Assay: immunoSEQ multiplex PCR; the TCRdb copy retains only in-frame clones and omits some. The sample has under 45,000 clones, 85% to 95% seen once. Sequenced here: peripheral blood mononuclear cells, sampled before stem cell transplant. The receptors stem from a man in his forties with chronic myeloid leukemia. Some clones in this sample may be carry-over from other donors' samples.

CDR3 bases: TGTGCCAGCAGCCAAGTACTGACTGGGGCCAACGTCCTGACTTTC. This codes for CASSQVLTGANVLTF. This sequence joins TRBV14 and TRBJ2-6; D not resolved. There are 15 residues in the CDR3. Per germline, CDR1 SGHDN and CDR2 FVKESK. Trimming took off 1 base at V and 2 bases at J, with 6 bases between the two ends.

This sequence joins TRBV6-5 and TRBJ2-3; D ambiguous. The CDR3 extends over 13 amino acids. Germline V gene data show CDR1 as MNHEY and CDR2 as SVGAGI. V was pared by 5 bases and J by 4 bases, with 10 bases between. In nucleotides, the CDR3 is TGTGCCAGCAGTCGGCCTCTGGCAGATACGCAGTATTTT. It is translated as CASSRPLADTQYF.

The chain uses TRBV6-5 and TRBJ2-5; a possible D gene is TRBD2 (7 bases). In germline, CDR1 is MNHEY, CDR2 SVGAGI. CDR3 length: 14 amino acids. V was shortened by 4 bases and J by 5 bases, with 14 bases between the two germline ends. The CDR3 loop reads CASSSGVGGETQYF. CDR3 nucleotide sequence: TGTGCCAGCAGTTCAGGGGTCGGGGGGGAGACCCAGTACTTC.

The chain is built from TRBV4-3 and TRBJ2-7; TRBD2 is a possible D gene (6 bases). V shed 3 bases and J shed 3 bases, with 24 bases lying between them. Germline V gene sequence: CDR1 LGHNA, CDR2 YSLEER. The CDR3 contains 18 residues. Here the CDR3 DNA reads TGCGCCAGCAGCCAGGATCCCACCTCTTGGCGGGGAGACTACGAGCAGTACTTC. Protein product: CASSQDPTSWRGDYEQYF.

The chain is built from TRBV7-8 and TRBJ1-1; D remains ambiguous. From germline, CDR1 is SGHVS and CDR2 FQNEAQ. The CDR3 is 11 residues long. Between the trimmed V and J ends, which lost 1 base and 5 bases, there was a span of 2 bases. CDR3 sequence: CASSLGTEAFF. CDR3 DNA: TGTGCCAGCAGCTTAGGGACTGAAGCTTTCTTT.

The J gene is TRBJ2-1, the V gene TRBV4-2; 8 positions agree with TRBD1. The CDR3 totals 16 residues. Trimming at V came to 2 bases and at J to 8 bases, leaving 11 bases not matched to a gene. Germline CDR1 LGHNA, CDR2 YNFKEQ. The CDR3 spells CASSQPRDRTRDEQFF. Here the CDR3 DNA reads TGTGCCAGCAGCCAACCCCGGGACAGGACGAGGGATGAGCAGTTCTTC.

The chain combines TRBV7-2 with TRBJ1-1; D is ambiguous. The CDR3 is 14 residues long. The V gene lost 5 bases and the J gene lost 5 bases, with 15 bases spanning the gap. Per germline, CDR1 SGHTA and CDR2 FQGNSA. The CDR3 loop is CASSRLGRETEAFF. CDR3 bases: TGTGCCAGCAGCCGCCTGGGGAGGGAGACTGAAGCTTTCTTT.

CDR3 in amino acids: CASSEGRLLVFNYEQYF. CDR3 in DNA: TGTGCCAGCAGTGAAGGAAGGTTACTAGTTTTTAACTACGAGCAGTACTTC. The chain has TRBV6-1 and TRBJ2-7, with TRBD2 as a possible D gene (5 bases). CDR3 length: 17 residues. CDR1 is MNHNS, CDR2 SASEGT, per germline. The germline V and J ends were trimmed by 1 base and 3 bases, with 19 bases remaining between them.

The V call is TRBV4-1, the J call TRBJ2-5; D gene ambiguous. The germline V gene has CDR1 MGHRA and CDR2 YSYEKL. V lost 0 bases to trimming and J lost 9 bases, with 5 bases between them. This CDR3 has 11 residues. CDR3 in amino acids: CASSQDYAQYF. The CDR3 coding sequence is TGCGCCAGCAGCCAAGATTACGCCCAGTACTTC.

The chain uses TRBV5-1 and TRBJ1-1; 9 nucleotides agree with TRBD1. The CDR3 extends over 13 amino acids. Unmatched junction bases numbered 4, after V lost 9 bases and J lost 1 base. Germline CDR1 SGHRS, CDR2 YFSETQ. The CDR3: CATSTGGNTEAFF. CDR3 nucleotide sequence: TGCGCCACCTCGACAGGGGGGAACACTGAAGCTTTCTTT. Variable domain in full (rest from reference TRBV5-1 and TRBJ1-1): KAGVTQTPRYLIKTRGQQVTLSCSPISGHRSVSWYQQTPGQGLQFLFEYFSETQRNKGNFPGRFSGRQFSNSRSEMNVSTLELGDSALYLCATSTGGNTEAFFGQGTRLTVV.

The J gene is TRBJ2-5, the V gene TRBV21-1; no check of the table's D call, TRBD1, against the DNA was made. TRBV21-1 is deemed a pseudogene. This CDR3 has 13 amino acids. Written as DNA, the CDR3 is TGTGCCAGCGGGCGACAGGGAGAGGAGACCCAGTACTTC. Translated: CASGRQGEETQYF.

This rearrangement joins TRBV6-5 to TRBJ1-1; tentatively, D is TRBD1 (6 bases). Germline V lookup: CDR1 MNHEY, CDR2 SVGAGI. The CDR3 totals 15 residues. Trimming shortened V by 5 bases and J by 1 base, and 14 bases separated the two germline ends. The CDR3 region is CASSPSGVGNTEAFF. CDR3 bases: TGTGCCAGCAGTCCATCAGGGGTGGGGAACACTGAAGCTTTCTTT.

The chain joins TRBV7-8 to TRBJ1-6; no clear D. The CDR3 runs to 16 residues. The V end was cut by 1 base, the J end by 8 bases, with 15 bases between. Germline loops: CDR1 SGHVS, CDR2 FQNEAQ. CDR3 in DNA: TGTGCCAGCAGCTTAGGACGAGGAGGATCCCATTCACCCCTCCACTTT. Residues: CASSLGRGGSHSPLHF. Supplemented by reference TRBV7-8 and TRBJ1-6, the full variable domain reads GAGVSQSPRYKVAKRGQDVALRCDPISGHVSLFWYQQALGQGPEFLTYFQNEAQLDKSGLPSDRFFAERPEGSVSTLKIQRTQQEDSAVYLCASSLGRGGSHSPLHFGNGTRLTVT.

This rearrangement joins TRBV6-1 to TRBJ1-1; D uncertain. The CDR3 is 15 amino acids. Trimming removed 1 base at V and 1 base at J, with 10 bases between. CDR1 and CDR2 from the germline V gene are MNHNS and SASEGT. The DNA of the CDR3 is TGTGCCAGCAGTGAAGGCTCCCTTAGGAACACTGAAGCTTTCTTT. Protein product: CASSEGSLRNTEAFF.

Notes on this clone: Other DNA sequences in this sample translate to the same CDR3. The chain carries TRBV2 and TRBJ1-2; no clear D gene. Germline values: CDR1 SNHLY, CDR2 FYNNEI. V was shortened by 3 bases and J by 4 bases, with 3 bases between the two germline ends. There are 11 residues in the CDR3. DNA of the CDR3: TGTGCCAGCAGTGAGAGCTATGGCTACACCTTC. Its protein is CASSESYGYTF.

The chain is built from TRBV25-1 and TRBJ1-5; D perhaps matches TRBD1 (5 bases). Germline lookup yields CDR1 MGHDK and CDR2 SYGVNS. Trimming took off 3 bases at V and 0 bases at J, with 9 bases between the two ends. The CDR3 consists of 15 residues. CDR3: CASSEGPDSNQPQHF. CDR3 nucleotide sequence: TGTGCCAGCAGTGAGGGGCCCGATAGCAATCAGCCCCAGCATTTT.

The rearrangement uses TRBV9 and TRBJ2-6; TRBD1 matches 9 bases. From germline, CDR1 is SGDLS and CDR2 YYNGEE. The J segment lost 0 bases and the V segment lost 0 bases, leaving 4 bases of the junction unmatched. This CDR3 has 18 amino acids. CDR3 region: CASSVGGQGLSGANVLTF. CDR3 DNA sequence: TGTGCCAGCAGCGTAGGGGGACAGGGCCTCTCTGGGGCCAACGTCCTGACTTTC.

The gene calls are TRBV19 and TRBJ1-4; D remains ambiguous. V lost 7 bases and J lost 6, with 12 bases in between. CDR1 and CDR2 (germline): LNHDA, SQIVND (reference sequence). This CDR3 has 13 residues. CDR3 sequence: CASNMIYHEKLFF. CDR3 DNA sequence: TGTGCCAGTAATATGATCTATCATGAAAAACTGTTTTTT. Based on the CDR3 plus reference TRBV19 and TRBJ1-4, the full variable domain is DGGITQSPKYLFRKEGQNVTLSCEQNLNHDAMYWYRQDPGQGLRLIYYSQIVNDFQKGDIAEGYSVSREKKESFPLTVTSAQKNPTAFYLCASNMIYHEKLFFGSGTQLSVL.

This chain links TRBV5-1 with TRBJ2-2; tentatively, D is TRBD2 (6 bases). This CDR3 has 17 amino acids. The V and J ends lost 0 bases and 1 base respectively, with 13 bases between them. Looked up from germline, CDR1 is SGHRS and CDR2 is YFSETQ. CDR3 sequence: CASSLVNRRVNTGELFF. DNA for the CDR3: TGCGCCAGCAGCTTGGTAAACAGGAGGGTGAACACCGGGGAGCTGTTTTTT.